This TCR beta chain was obtained from a study of breast tumors, draining lymph nodes, adjacent tissues. Broader study findings: Tumor TCR diversity was below lymph nodes but above nontumor tissue. That most tumor T cells come from lymph nodes remained unproven.

Concerning this clonotype: Its antigen is not identified.

A single record per CDR3 protein comes from TCRdb applying MiXCR to the multiplex PCR reads. This sample yields approximately 230,000 distinct CDR3 sequences, of which less than 35% are seen a single time; 3.6% belongs to the top ten. Axillary draining lymph nodes of breast cancer patients supplied the node samples. The CDR3 sequence is 15 residues long. V was cut by 5 bases and J by 1 base, with 12 bases left in between. Germline loops: CDR1 MNHNY, CDR2 SVGAGI (reference sequence). The TCR comes from a female donor with breast cancer. Some clones in this sample may be carry-over from other donors' samples. Sample: axillary lymph node tissue. The chain couples TRBV6-6 to TRBJ1-5; D call uncertain. The CDR3, as DNA: TGTGCCAGCAGTATGCCTGAGGGCAGCAATCAGCCCCAGCATTTT. The encoded protein is CASSMPEGSNQPQHF.